In this sample, the clone carrying this T cell receptor (beta chain) turned up many times. Its target is not known. A read error may explain this, as a much larger clone is one base away. No conserved phenylalanine or tryptophan ends this CDR3, so it is likely a read error. This record comes from a study of Graves' ophthalmopathy and Graves' hyperthyroidism. Whole-study findings and limits: Clonotypes were expanded in thyroid at above 0.001 frequency, and most also appeared in blood.

Ophthalmopathy in the donors was of moderate-to-severe activity, with CAS ≥3, NOSPECS ≥4 and duration under 3 months. As the starting material, around 9.1 ml of fresh peripheral blood yielded the PBMCs. Amplified material comprised TCR beta CDR3 regions derived from RNA transcripts. RT-PCR in the first round used HTBI primers; a second-round multiplex PCR followed. In TCRdb, the multiplex PCR reads were re-called with MiXCR into one record per CDR3 protein. The sample includes 300,000 to 400,000 distinct CDR3 sequences, roughly 15% of them seen just once. The receptor comes from an adult man with Graves' ophthalmopathy. Sequencing input: peripheral blood.

DNA for the CDR3: TGTGCCAGCAGTCCAGCGCCCCCCGGAGAGACCCAGTACCTC. Translated, it gives CASSPAPPGETQYL. The chain uses TRBV28 and TRBJ2-5; D uncertain. Germline assignment: CDR1 MDHEN and CDR2 SYDVKM. V was trimmed by 5 bases and J by 4 bases, leaving 14 bases between them. The CDR3 has 14 amino acids.